This T cell receptor (beta chain) was sequenced for a study of identical twins. TCRdb independently ran MiXCR on the 5' RACE reads; one entry per CDR3 protein. This table holds about 920,000 distinct CDR3 sequences, 9% to 15% found once. This clonotype was seen only a few times. The same data also went into a second study, on yellow fever vaccine responses in identical twins.

Source material: PBMCs. The receptor comes from a woman younger than 35 in good health.

CDR3 bases: TGTGCCAGCAGCTTAGACTCACGACTTTTGAGCGAGACCCAGTACTTC. This translates into CASSLDSRLLSETQYF. The chain is built from TRBV7-8 and TRBJ2-5, with no clear D. The CDR3 has 16 amino acids. Deletions cut 1 base from V and 5 bases from J, with 17 bases between. Germline V gene sequence: CDR1 SGHVS, CDR2 FQNEAQ.